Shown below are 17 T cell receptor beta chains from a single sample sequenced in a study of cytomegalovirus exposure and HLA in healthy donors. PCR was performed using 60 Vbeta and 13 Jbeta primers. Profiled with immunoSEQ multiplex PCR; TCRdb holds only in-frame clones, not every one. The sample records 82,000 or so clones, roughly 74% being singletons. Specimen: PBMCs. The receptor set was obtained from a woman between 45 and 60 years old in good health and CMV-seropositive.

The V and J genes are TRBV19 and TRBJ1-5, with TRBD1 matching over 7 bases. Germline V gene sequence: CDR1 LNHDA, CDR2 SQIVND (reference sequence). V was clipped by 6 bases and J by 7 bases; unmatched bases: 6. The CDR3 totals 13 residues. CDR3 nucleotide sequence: TGTGCCAGTAGGACAGGGCGCGGCCAGCCCCAGCATTTT. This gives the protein CASRTGRGQPQHF.

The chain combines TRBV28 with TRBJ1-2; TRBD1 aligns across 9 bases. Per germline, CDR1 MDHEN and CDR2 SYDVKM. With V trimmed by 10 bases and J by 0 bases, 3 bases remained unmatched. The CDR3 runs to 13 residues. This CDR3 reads CAIRQGANYGYTF. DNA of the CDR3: TGTGCCATTCGACAGGGGGCTAACTATGGCTACACCTTC.

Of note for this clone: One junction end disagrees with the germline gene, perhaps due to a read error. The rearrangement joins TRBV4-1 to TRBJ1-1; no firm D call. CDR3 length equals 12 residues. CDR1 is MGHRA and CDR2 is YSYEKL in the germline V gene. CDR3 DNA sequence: TGCGCCAGCAGCCATCACTCCCAGGAACCCATCTTT. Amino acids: CASSHHSQEPIF.

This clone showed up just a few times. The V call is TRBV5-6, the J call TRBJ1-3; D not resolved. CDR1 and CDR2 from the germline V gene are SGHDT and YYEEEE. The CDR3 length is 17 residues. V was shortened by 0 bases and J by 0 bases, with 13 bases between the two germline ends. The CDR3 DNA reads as TGTGCCAGCAGCTTGGCCCGGACTTCTTACTCTGGAAACACCATATATTTT. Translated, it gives CASSLARTSYSGNTIYF.

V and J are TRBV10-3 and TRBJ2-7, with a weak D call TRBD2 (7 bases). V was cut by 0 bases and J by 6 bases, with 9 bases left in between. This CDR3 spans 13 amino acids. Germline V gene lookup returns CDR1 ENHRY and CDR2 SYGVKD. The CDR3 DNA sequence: TGTGCCATCAGTGAGTCCCGGGGGGCCGAGCAGTACTTC. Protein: CAISESRGAEQYF.

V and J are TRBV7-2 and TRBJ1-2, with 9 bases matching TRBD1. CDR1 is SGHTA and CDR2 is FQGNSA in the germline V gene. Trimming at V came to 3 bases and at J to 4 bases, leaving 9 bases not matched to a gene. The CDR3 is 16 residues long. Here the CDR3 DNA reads TGTGCCAGCAGCTTCGCACAGGGGGCGGCGAGCTATGGCTACACCTTC. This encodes CASSFAQGAASYGYTF.

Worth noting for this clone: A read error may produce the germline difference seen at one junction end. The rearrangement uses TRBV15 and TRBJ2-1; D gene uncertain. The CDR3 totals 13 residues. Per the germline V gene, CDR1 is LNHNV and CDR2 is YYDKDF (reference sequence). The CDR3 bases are TGTGCCACTAGCTATGGGCCCTCCGCCCATCGGATCTTC. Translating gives CATSYGPSAHRIF.

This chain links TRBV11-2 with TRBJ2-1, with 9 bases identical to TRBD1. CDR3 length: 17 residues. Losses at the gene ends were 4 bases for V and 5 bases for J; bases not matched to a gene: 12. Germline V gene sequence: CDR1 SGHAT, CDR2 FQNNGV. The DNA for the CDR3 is TGTGCCAGCAGCTCATCACCGGGACAGGGTCCTCACAATGAGCAGTTCTTC. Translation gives CASSSSPGQGPHNEQFF. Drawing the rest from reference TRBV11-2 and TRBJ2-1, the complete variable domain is EAGVAQSPRYKIIEKRQSVAFWCNPISGHATLYWYQQILGQGPKLLIQFQNNGVVDDSQLPKDRFSAERLKGVDSTLKIQPAKLEDSAVYLCASSSSPGQGPHNEQFFGPGTRLTVL.

CDR3 bases: TGTGCCAGCAGCCTCTCCTACAATGAGCAGTTCTTC. Translating gives CASSLSYNEQFF. V gene TRBV13 combines with J gene TRBJ2-1; D is uncertain. Germline loops: CDR1 PRHDT, CDR2 FYEKMQ (reference sequence). The CDR3 runs 12 residues. The ends were cut back, 5 bases at V and 0 bases at J, with 2 bases in the middle.

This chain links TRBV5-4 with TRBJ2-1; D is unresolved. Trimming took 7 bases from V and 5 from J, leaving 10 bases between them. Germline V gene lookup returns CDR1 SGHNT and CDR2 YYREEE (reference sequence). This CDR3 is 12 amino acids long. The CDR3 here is CASGLEDNEQFF. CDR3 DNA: TGTGCCAGCGGGCTGGAAGACAATGAGCAGTTCTTC.

The CDR3 reads CASSVGTSGEQYF. DNA for the CDR3: TGTGCCAGCAGCGTAGGGACTAGCGGTGAGCAGTACTTC. The V and J genes are TRBV9 and TRBJ2-7; TRBD2 agrees at 10 bases. The germline V gene encodes CDR1 SGDLS and CDR2 YYNGEE. This CDR3 comprises 13 residues. V trimming: 0 bases; J trimming: 7 bases; junction bases outside the gene matches: 1.

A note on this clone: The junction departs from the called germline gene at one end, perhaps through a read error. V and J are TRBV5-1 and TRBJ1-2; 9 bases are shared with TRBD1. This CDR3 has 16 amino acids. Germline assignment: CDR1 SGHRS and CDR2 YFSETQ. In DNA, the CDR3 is TGCGTCAGCAGCTTCGGCCAACAGGGGGCAGTCTATGGCTACACCTTC. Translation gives CVSSFGQQGAVYGYTF.

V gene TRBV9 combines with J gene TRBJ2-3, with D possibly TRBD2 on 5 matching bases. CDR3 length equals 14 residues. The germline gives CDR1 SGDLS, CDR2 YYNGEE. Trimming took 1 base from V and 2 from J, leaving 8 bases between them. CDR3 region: CASSVWGDTDTQYF. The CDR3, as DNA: TGTGCCAGCAGCGTATGGGGAGACACAGATACGCAGTATTTT.

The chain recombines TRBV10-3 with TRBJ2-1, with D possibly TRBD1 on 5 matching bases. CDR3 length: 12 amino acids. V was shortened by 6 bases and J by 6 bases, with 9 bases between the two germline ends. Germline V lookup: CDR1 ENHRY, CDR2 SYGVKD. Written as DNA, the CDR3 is TGTGCCATCAGAGACCAGGGCAATGAGCAGTTCTTC. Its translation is CAIRDQGNEQFF.

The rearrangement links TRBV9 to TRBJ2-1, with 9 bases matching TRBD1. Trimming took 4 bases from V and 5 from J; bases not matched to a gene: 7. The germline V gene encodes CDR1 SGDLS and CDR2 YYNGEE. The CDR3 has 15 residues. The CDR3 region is CASSLIQGANNEQFF. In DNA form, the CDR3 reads TGTGCCAGCAGCCTGATACAGGGGGCGAACAATGAGCAGTTCTTC.

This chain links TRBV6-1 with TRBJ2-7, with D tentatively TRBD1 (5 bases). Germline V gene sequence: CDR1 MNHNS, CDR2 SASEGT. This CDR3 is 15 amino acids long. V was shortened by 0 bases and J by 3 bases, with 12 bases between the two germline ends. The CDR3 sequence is CASSEAGVGYYEQYF. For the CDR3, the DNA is TGTGCCAGCAGTGAAGCAGGGGTCGGTTACTACGAGCAGTACTTC.

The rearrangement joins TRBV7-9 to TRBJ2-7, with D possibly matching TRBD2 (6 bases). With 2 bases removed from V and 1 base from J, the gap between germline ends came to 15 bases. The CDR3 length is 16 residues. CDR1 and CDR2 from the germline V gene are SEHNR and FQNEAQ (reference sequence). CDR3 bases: TGTGCCAGCAGCTTAACTTCCTGGGGGGATTCCTACGAGCAGTACTTC. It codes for CASSLTSWGDSYEQYF.